The clone carrying this TCR beta chain was picked up many times. These data are taken from a study of human T cells and chemical hapten exposure. Study details: Patch testing was performed with 0.01% DPC on the upper back, with reading at 6 days.

This sample's time point: patch test 2, 6 weeks after DPC sensitization. Treatment here: therapeutic diphenylcyclopropenone sensitization with weekly scalp DPC. This CDR3 has 21 amino acids. V was shortened by 0 bases and J by 0 bases, with 21 bases between the two germline ends. CDR1 SGHDN and CDR2 FVKESK come from the germline V gene. Library construction involved attaching unique molecular identifiers to individual cDNA molecules, which allowed quantitative, reproducible TCR counting. Authors' processing steps: The number of TCRs in each sample had a median of approximately 95,000 and spanned about 23,224 to 690,600. Using its own MiXCR run on the RACE reads, TCRdb lists one record per CDR3 protein. TCRdb assigned the V and J calls; the authors' analysis was not used. Of 25,000 to 30,000 distinct CDR3 sequences listed, over 8.5% are singletons.

The sequenced sample was whole blood, obtained in connection with sensitization to the hapten diphenylcyclopropenone (DPC). The clonotype comes from a man between 25 and 39 years old with alopecia areata. Some clones in this sample may be carry-over from other donors' samples. The chain joins TRBV14 to TRBJ1-6; possibly TRBD1 for D (5 bases). For the CDR3, the DNA is TGTGCCAGCAGCCAAGAAAACCCGCCGGGACTGATCAGCTCCTATAATTCACCCCTCCACTTT. Translation gives CASSQENPPGLISSYNSPLHF.